This TCR beta chain was documented in a study of PD-1 blockade in classical Hodgkin lymphoma. Generated by immunoSEQ multiplex PCR, the TCRdb table keeps only in-frame clones and is missing some. The sample lists about 20,000 clones; over 65% were seen once. Documented time point: cycle 4 day 1 (C4D1), after 5 to 7 weeks of nivolumab. Every one of the patients relapsed after autologous stem cell transplantation (brentuximab vedotin exposure was variable). Magnetic depletion of non-target cells from thawed PBMCs yielded purified CD8+ T cells. Germline CDR1 SGHRS, CDR2 YFSETQ. This CDR3 contains 14 residues. After removal of 0 bases from V and 8 bases from J, the junction contained 7 bases not matched to a gene. Turning to this clone: Its antigen is not known.

Whole-study findings and limits: TCR diversity in CD4+, not CD8+, cells rose significantly by C4D1. Before treatment, complete responders showed about the same diversity as newly diagnosed patients.

The clonotype originates from a human donor with classical Hodgkin lymphoma. Sequences were derived from CD8+ T cells from blood, sampled before the fourth cycle of nivolumab. V gene TRBV5-1 combines with J gene TRBJ1-2, with 7 positions matching TRBD1. CDR3 residues: CASSLGQGRNGYTF. The CDR3 region has the DNA TGCGCCAGCAGCTTGGGACAGGGAAGGAACGGCTACACCTTC.